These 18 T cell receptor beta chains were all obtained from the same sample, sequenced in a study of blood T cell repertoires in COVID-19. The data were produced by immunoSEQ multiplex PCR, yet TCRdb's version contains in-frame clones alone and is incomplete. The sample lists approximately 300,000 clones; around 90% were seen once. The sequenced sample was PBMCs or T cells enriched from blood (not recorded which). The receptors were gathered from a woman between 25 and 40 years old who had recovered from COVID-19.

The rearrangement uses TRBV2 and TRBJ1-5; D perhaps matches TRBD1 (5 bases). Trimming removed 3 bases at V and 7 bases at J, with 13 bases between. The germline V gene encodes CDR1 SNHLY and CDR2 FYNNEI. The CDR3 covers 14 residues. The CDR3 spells CASSDGAGQQPQHF. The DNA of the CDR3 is TGTGCCAGCAGTGATGGGGCAGGGCAACAGCCCCAGCATTTT.

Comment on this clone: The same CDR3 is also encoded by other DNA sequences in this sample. Here the CDR3 reads CASSQDRVSGNTIYF. The CDR3 region has the DNA TGCGCCAGCAGCCAAGATCGCGTTTCTGGAAACACCATATATTTT. The chain carries TRBV4-1 and TRBJ1-3; D uncertain. Trimming removed 0 bases from V and 1 base from J, with 7 bases in between. The CDR3 is made up of 15 amino acids. The germline V gene has CDR1 MGHRA and CDR2 YSYEKL.

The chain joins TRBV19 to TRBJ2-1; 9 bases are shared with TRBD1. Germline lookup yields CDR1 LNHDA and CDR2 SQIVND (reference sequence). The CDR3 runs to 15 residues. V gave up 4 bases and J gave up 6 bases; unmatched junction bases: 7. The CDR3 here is CASSRDRVNGNEQFF. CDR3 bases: TGTGCCAGTAGTAGGGACAGGGTTAATGGCAATGAGCAGTTCTTC.

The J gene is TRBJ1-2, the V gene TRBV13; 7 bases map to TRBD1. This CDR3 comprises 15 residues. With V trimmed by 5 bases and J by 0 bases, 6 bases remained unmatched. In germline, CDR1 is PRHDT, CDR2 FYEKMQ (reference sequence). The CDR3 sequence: CASSPGQISNYGYTF. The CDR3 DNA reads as TGTGCCAGCAGCCCGGGACAGATTTCTAACTATGGCTACACCTTC.

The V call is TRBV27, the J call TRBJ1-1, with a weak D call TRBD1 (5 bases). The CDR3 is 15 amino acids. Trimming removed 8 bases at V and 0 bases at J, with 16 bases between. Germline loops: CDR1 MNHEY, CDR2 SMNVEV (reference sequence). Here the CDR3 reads CASLPNDRLNTEAFF. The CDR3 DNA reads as TGTGCCAGCCTCCCCAACGACAGACTGAACACTGAAGCTTTCTTT.

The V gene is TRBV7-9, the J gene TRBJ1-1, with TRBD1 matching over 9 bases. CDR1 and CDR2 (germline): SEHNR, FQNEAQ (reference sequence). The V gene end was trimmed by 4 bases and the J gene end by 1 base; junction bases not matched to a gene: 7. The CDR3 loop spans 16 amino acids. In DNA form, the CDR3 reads TGTGCCAGCAGCTCTAATCTGGGACAGGGGAACACTGAAGCTTTCTTT. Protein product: CASSSNLGQGNTEAFF.

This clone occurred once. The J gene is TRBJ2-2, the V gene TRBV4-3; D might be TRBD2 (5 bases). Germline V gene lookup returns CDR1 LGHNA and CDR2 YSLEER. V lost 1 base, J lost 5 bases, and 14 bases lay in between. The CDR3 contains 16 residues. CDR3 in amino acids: CASSQAPGVLTGELFF. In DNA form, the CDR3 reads TGCGCCAGCAGCCAAGCCCCCGGGGTGTTGACCGGGGAGCTGTTTTTT.

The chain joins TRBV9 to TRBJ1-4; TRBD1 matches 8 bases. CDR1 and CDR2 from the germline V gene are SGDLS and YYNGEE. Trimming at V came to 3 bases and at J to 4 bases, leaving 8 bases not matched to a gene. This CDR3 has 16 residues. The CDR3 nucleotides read TGTGCCAGCAGCGGAGGACAGGGACGGGGTAATGAAAAACTGTTTTTT. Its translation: CASSGGQGRGNEKLFF.

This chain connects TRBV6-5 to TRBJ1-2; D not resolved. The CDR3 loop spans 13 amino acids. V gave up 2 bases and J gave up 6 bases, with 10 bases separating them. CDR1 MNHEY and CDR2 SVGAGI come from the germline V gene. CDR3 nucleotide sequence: TGTGCCAGCAGTTACATACAGAGAGATGGCTACACCTTC. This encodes CASSYIQRDGYTF.

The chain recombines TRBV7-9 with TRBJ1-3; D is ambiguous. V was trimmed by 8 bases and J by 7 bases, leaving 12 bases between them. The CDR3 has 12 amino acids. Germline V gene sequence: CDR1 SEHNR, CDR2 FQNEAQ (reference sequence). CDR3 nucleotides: TGTGCCAGCTCGGAGGGTGTGAACACCATATATTTT. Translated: CASSEGVNTIYF.

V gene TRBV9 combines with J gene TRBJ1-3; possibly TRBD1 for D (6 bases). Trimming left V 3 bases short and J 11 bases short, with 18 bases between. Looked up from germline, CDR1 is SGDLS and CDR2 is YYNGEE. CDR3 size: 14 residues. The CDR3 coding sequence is TGTGCCAGCAGCGATCCGAGGACAGCCGGGGCCATATATTTT. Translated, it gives CASSDPRTAGAIYF.

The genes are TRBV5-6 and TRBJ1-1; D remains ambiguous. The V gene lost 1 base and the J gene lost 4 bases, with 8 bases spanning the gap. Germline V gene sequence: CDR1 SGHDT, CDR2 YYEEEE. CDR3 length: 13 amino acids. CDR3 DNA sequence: TGTGCCAGCAGCTTGACGGGTTTCACTGAAGCTTTCTTT. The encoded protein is CASSLTGFTEAFF.

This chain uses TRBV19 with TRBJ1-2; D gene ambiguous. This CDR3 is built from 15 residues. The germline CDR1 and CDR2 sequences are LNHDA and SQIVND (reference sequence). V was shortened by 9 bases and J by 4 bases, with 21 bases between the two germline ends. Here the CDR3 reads CASAGSTKASYGYTF. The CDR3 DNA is TGTGCCAGCGCCGGGTCTACTAAGGCTAGCTATGGCTACACCTTC.

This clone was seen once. The chain's CDR3 is CAWRQGPNYGYTF. DNA for the CDR3: TGTGCCTGGCGACAGGGACCCAACTATGGCTACACCTTC. The chain recombines TRBV30 with TRBJ1-2, with TRBD1 matching over 7 bases. CDR3 size: 13 residues. V shed 5 bases and J 2 bases; nucleotides not matched to a gene: 5. Per the germline V gene, CDR1 is GTSNPN and CDR2 is SVGIG (reference sequence).

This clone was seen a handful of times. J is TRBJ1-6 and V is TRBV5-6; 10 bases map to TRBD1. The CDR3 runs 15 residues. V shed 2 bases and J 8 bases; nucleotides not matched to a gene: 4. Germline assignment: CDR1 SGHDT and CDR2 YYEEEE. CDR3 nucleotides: TGTGCCAGCAGCTTTGCCGGGACAGGGGATTCACCCCTCCACTTT. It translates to CASSFAGTGDSPLHF. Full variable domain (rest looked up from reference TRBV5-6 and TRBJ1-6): DAGVTQSPTHLIKTRGQQVTLRCSPKSGHDTVSWYQQALGQGPQFIFQYYEEEERQRGNFPDRFSGHQFPNYSSELNVNALLLGDSALYLCASSFAGTGDSPLHFGNGTRLTVT.

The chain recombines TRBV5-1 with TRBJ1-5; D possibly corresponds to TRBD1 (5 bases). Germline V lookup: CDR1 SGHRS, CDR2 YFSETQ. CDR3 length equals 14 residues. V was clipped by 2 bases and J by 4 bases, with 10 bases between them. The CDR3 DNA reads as TGCGCCAGCAGCTTCGGGGGGAAAAATCAGCCCCAGCATTTT. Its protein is CASSFGGKNQPQHF.

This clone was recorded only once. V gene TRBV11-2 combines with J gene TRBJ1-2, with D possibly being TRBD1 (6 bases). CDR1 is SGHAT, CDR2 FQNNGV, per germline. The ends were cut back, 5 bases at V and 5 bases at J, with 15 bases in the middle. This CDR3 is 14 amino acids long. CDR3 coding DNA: TGTGCCAGCAGCCCCGGACAGTTTCTATATGGCTACACCTTC. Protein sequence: CASSPGQFLYGYTF.

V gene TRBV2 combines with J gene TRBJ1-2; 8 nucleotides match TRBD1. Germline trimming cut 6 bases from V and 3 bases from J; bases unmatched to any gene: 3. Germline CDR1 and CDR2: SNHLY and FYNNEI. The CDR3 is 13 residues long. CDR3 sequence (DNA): TGTGCCAGCAGGGAGACAGGGGACTATGGCTACACCTTC. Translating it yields CASRETGDYGYTF.